This T cell receptor (beta chain) was recorded in a study of T cell repertoires in cytomegalovirus infection (dated by TCRdb to the late 2010s). About the full investigation: The peptide stimulations were aimed at well-studied HLA-B-restricted epitopes as well as recently identified HLA-C-restricted CMV epitopes, whose presentation resists viral immunomodulation. Because public TCR beta signatures pointed to carriage of CMV infection together with the matching HLA type, the HLA type of each donor mattered for the analysis. Results the study describes overall, beyond this receptor: The ex vivo response was dominated by HLA-C-restricted CMV-specific TCR beta clonotypes, which also provided the single most frequent clonotype in two of eight donors. Cumulative frequency of public TCR beta family members discriminated carriers of CMV infection plus the relevant HLA type in this cohort and an independent approximately 350-donor cohort.

The CDR3 starts with the cysteine, ends with the phenylalanine, and has 14 residues. CDR3 DNA only is kept here, 42 bases in frame from base 1. V is pruned by 2 bases and J by 5 bases, leaving 4 bases of the junction without a gene match. CDR1 and CDR2 are read off the germline V gene as ENHRY and SYGVKD. Sequencing was performed on an Illumina HiSeq 1500. TCRdb ran its own pipeline on the public reads, namely fastp trimming at Q25 and MiXCR clone calling, and kept in-frame beta chains. Identical CDR3 protein sequences are pooled into one entry, listed with their most common genes and DNA. The sample table records roughly 310,000 distinct CDR3 sequences; 25% to 30% of these occur just once. Of the sample, approximately 20% is held by the ten largest clones. This clonotype was seen a handful of times. There is no known antigen for this receptor. Within one base of it there is no much larger clone, and no base qualities were kept.

The intended sense of this specimen's treatment or condition label: in vitro stimulation with specific CMV peptide epitopes to enrich CMV-specific T cells. This clonotype was obtained from a human donor in good health (CMV status not recorded). Some clones in this sample may be carry-over from other donors' samples. The rearrangement joined TRBV10-3 to TRBJ2-3; 7 of the junction bases match TRBD1. The starting material was cultured PBMCs, obtained from culture after CMV antigen stimulation. The CDR3 is CAISEGQVGDTQYF. The nucleotides are TGTGCCATCAGTGAGGGACAGGTTGGAGATACGCAGTATTTT.